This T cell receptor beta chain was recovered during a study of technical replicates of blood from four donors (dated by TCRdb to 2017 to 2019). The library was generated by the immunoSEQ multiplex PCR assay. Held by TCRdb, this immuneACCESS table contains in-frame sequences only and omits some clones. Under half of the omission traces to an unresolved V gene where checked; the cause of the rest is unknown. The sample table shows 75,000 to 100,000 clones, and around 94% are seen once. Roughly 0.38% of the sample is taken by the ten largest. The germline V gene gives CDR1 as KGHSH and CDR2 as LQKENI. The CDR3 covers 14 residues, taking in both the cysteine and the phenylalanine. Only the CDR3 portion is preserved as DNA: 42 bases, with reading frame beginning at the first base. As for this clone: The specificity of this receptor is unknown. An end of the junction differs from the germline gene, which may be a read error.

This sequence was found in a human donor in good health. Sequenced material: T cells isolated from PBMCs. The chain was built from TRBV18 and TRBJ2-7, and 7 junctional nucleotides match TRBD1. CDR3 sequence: CASSLGTALPLLSF. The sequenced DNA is TGTGCCAGCTCCTTGGGGACAGCCCTTCCTCTCTTATCCTTC. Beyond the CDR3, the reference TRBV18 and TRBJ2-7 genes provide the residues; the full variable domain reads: NAGVMQNPRHLVRRRGQEARLRCSPMKGHSHVYWYRQLPEEGLKFMVYLQKENIIDESGMPKERFSAEFPKEGPSILRIQQVVRGDSAAYFCASSLGTALPLLSFGPGTRLTVT.